The T cell receptor (beta chain) under discussion was sequenced for a study of shared clonotypes between healthy human individuals. Using immunoSEQ multiplex PCR, the repertoire was profiled, and TCRdb retains in-frame clones only, with some absent. In the table there are some 2.1 million clones, about 95% of which are singletons. The naive CD8 population came from CD45RO-negative cells selected for CCR7, without terminally differentiated effector memory CD45RA+ cells. Germline-derived CDR1 and CDR2 are SNHLY and FYNNEI. The CDR3 totals 15 residues. V lost 6 bases to trimming and J lost 4 bases; unmatched junction nucleotides: 9.

The sequenced material came from naive CD8+ T cells sorted from blood. The V and J genes are TRBV2 and TRBJ2-5, with TRBD1 matching over 9 bases. The clonotype originates from a man between 18 and 29 years old in good health. The CDR3 protein is CASRSGQGYLETQYF. The DNA of the CDR3 is TGTGCCAGCAGATCCGGACAGGGGTATTTAGAGACCCAGTACTTC.